The 17 T cell receptor beta chains below were found in one sample sequenced in a study of T cells in Graves' hyperthyroidism and ophthalmopathy. Amplified regions were TCR beta CDR3 sequences from RNA transcripts. The study used the HTBI primer set for a first-round RT-PCR of the TCR CDR3. TCRdb re-analysed the multiplex PCR reads in MiXCR, keeping a single row per CDR3 protein. The sample comprises approximately 400,000 distinct CDR3 sequences, 15% to 17% of which are singletons, and roughly 14% rests with the top ten. Sequenced sample: blood. These TCRs come from a woman under 30 with Graves' hyperthyroidism.

The chain has TRBV24-1 and TRBJ2-3; perhaps TRBD1 as D (6 bases). The CDR3 contains 13 residues. Trimming removed 6 bases at V and 4 bases at J, with 10 bases between. Germline V gene lookup returns CDR1 KGHDR and CDR2 SFDVKD. DNA for the CDR3: TGTGCCACCAGTCGGCCAGGGGCAGATACGCAGTATTTT. Its protein is CATSRPGADTQYF.

At least ten counts were recorded for this clonotype. This chain joins TRBV29-1 and TRBJ1-2; the match to TRBD1 covers 10 bases. Germline V lookup: CDR1 SQVTM, CDR2 ANQGSEA. The CDR3 loop spans 12 amino acids. J was trimmed by 5 bases and V by 7 bases; bases with no gene match: 4. CDR3 sequence reads: CSARQGAYGYTF. The DNA of the CDR3 is TGCAGCGCGAGACAGGGGGCTTATGGCTACACCTTC.

The genes are TRBV6-1 and TRBJ1-1; TRBD1 matches 12 bases. This CDR3 is 16 amino acids long. Trimming took 6 bases from V and 2 from J; bases not matched to a gene: 7. The V gene's germline CDR1 is MNHNS and CDR2 SASEGT. This CDR3 reads CASSRGQGAGNTEAFF. The DNA for the CDR3 is TGTGCCAGCAGCCGGGGACAGGGGGCGGGAAACACTGAAGCTTTCTTT.

This sequence joins TRBV20-1 and TRBJ1-2; no reliable D call. Deletions cut 0 bases from V and 4 bases from J, with 12 bases between. Germline CDR1 reads DFQATT; CDR2 reads SNEGSKA (reference sequence). CDR3 length: 14 residues. DNA for the CDR3: TGCAGTGCTAGAGATCACGACGGTTTCTATGGCTACACCTTC. This gives the protein CSARDHDGFYGYTF.

This clonotype was counted a few times. The chain links TRBV20-1 to TRBJ1-6; tentatively, D is TRBD1 (6 bases). The CDR3 has 15 amino acids. CDR1 and CDR2 from the germline V gene are DFQATT and SNEGSKA (reference sequence). V lost 3 bases to trimming and J lost 0 bases, with 9 bases between them. The CDR3 here is CSASRGASYNSPLHF. In DNA form, the CDR3 reads TGCAGTGCTAGTCGGGGGGCCTCCTATAATTCACCCCTCCACTTT.

This clonotype was counted ten times or more. The chain couples TRBV6-5 to TRBJ1-2, with TRBD1 identical over 7 bases. This CDR3 region has 17 residues. In germline, CDR1 is MNHEY, CDR2 SVGAGI. Losses at the gene ends were 0 bases for V and 3 bases for J; bases not matched to a gene: 10. The DNA for the CDR3 is TGTGCCAGCAGTTACTCGAGGGAAGGGGGCGAAGACTATGGCTACACCTTC. This gives the protein CASSYSREGGEDYGYTF.

The genes are TRBV28 and TRBJ1-3, with D hard to call. Germline values: CDR1 MDHEN, CDR2 SYDVKM. This CDR3 has 11 residues. The CDR3 region has the DNA TGTAGGAGTCGATATGGAAACACCATATATTTT. Translating it yields CRSRYGNTIYF. The variable domain in full, completed from reference TRBV28 and TRBJ1-3, reads DVKVTQSSRYLVKRTGEKVFLECVQDMDHENMFWYRQDPGLGLRLIYFSYDVKMKEKGDIPEGYSVSREKKERFSLILESASTNQTSMYLCRSRYGNTIYFGEGSWLTVV.

Notes on this clonotype: This may come from a read error, since a much larger clone is one base off. This sequence joins TRBV27 and TRBJ1-1; D is possibly TRBD1 (5 bases). Germline V lookup: CDR1 MNHEY, CDR2 SMNVEV (reference sequence). CDR3 length: 15 amino acids. The V gene lost 0 bases and the J gene lost 4 bases, with 12 bases spanning the gap. The CDR3 reads CASSLSGGRRTEAFF. CDR3 sequence (DNA): TGTGCCAGCAGTTTATCGGGGGGGAGGCGCACTGAAGCTTTCTTT.

In this sample, this clonotype turned up many times. J is TRBJ2-7 and V is TRBV7-3, with a weak D call TRBD1 (6 bases). V was trimmed by 4 bases and J by 4 bases, leaving 11 bases between them. The CDR3 spans 13 residues. Germline CDR1 SGHTA, CDR2 FQGTGA. CDR3 sequence: CASSSTQGYEQYF. CDR3 sequence (DNA): TGTGCCAGCAGCTCAACCCAGGGGTACGAGCAGTACTTC.

The chain joins TRBV3-1 to TRBJ2-1; TRBD1 matches 7 bases. This CDR3 comprises 13 residues. With 2 bases clipped from V and 9 bases from J, the junction kept 4 bases outside the gene matches. Germline V gene sequence: CDR1 LGHDT, CDR2 YNNKEL (reference sequence). CDR3 in amino acids: CASSQRQGREQFF. The CDR3 DNA sequence: TGTGCCAGCAGCCAACGACAGGGTCGTGAGCAGTTCTTC.

A remark on this clonotype: This could be a read error, since a much larger clone is one nucleotide away. The rearrangement uses TRBV3-1 and TRBJ1-2; TRBD1 agrees at 7 bases. The CDR3 has 13 amino acids. The germline CDR1 and CDR2 sequences are LGHDT and YNNKEL (reference sequence). DNA of the CDR3: TGTGCCAGCAGCCAAAGGGGGCTGGCTGGCCACACCTTC. It encodes CASSQRGLAGHTF.

This sequence joins TRBV4-1 and TRBJ1-2, with TRBD1 identical over 8 bases. The CDR3 length is 13 residues. V shed 4 bases and J 4 bases; nucleotides not matched to a gene: 2. The V gene's germline CDR1 is MGHRA and CDR2 YSYEKL. CDR3 coding DNA: TGCGCCAGCAGCCCGGGACAGGCCTATGGCTACACCTTC. Protein sequence: CASSPGQAYGYTF.

With regard to this clonotype: It may be a read error: a sequence one base away is much more abundant. Given the absence of the conserved phenylalanine or tryptophan at the CDR3 end, a read error is likely. This rearrangement joins TRBV11-2 to TRBJ2-7; D is perhaps TRBD2 (5 bases). The CDR3 covers 17 residues. Looked up from germline, CDR1 is SGHAT and CDR2 is FQNNGV. V lost 3 bases to trimming and J lost 0 bases, with 18 bases between them. The CDR3: CASSFGFAGIFSYEQYS. The CDR3 DNA sequence: TGTGCCAGCAGCTTTGGTTTTGCGGGCATCTTCTCCTACGAGCAGTACTCC.

Only a few counts were recorded for this clonotype. The CDR3 is CSAPGRGNTGELFF. In nucleotides, the CDR3 is TGCAGTGCTCCTGGGCGGGGGAACACCGGGGAGCTGTTTTTT. The chain links TRBV20-1 to TRBJ2-2, with D perhaps TRBD2 (6 bases). V lost 5 bases and J lost 1, with 11 bases in between. The CDR3 runs to 14 residues. The germline V gene has CDR1 DFQATT and CDR2 SNEGSKA (reference sequence).

This clonotype was counted only a few times. The CDR3 is CASSPRQGTNSHEQYF. The CDR3 DNA sequence: TGCGCCAGCAGCCCCCGACAGGGGACCAACTCTCACGAGCAGTACTTC. The chain couples TRBV5-1 to TRBJ2-7; 8 nucleotides line up with TRBD1. The germline gives CDR1 SGHRS, CDR2 YFSETQ. This CDR3 comprises 16 residues. J gave up 5 bases and V 4 bases, and 14 bases lay outside the gene matches. Supplemented by reference TRBV5-1 and TRBJ2-7, the full variable domain reads KAGVTQTPRYLIKTRGQQVTLSCSPISGHRSVSWYQQTPGQGLQFLFEYFSETQRNKGNFPGRFSGRQFSNSRSEMNVSTLELGDSALYLCASSPRQGTNSHEQYFGPGTRLTVT.

This clonotype showed up many times. The V call is TRBV28, the J call TRBJ2-4, with 9 bases identical to TRBD1. The trim removed 6 bases at V and 0 bases at J, leaving 6 bases unmatched. The germline V gene encodes CDR1 MDHEN and CDR2 SYDVKM. The CDR3 loop spans 16 amino acids. The CDR3 is CASSRTGVIAKNIQYF. The DNA for the CDR3 is TGTGCCAGCAGCCGGACAGGGGTAATAGCCAAAAACATTCAGTACTTC.

This clonotype appeared many times. V gene TRBV3-1 combines with J gene TRBJ1-4; no clear D gene. The V end was cut by 0 bases, the J end by 7 bases, with 9 bases between. The CDR3 extends over 14 amino acids. Germline V gene sequence: CDR1 LGHDT, CDR2 YNNKEL (reference sequence). This CDR3 is CASSQDRLTEKLFF. For the CDR3, the DNA is TGTGCCAGCAGCCAAGATCGTTTAACTGAAAAACTGTTTTTT.